These T cell receptor beta chains were read from a single sample in a study of blood T cell repertoires in COVID-19. TCRdb's table, derived via immunoSEQ multiplex PCR, lists solely in-frame clones and lacks some. Among approximately 190,000 clones listed, roughly 80% were seen once. Sequenced input: peripheral blood. The receptors derive from a man in his thirties or forties with active or convalescent COVID-19. Both conserved end residues are part of each CDR3. Fields, in order: V gene, J gene, CDR3 protein.

TRBV29-1	TRBJ1-1	CSVEIVPGMGTEAFF
TRBV18	TRBJ2-7	CASSLMTDYEQYF
TRBV12-5	TRBJ2-4	CASGLAARGNIQYF
TRBV5-1	TRBJ1-3	CASAPWTSGNTIYF
TRBV7-2	TRBJ1-5	CASSLHGDSNQPQHF
TRBV3-1/TRBV3-2	TRBJ1-1	CASSLTTTGNTEAFF
TRBV5-1	TRBJ2-7	CASRFSGSQQYF
TRBV24-1	TRBJ2-3	CATSVSGALGTQYF
TRBV11-2	TRBJ2-3	CASSLVRDTQYF
TRBV28	TRBJ1-4	CASRPGTVNEKLFF
TRBV3-1/TRBV3-2	TRBJ2-2	CASSQRDRGRNTGELFF
TRBV6-2/TRBV6-3	TRBJ2-3	CASSPGAGGPTDTQYF
TRBV11-3	TRBJ1-1	CASSFNPLVNTEAFF
TRBV27	TRBJ2-3	CASSEEPRRTDTQYF
TRBV24-1	TRBJ2-3	CATSDGSSDTQYF
TRBV5-1	TRBJ1-4	CASSPDTRSTNEKLFF
TRBV7-9	TRBJ2-1	CASSLASGTTYNEQFF
TRBV7-9	TRBJ1-2	CASSPKLTGTGYGYTF